The clone carrying this TCR beta chain was recorded a few times. What it recognizes is unknown. TCRdb reprocessed the 5' RACE reads via MiXCR and lists one record per CDR3 protein. Seen here are approximately 210,000 distinct CDR3 sequences, 6.5% observed once, and the top ten hold roughly 14%. These data originate in a study of identical twins. The germline CDR1 and CDR2 sequences are LGHDT and YNNKEL (reference sequence). Trimming removed 1 base at V and 0 bases at J, with 25 bases between. There are 22 residues in the CDR3. General study findings and limits: Memory repertoires showed no such pattern, whereas abundant cord blood beta clonotypes carried fewer insertions.

This sample also belongs to another study, concerning T cells expressing NK-cell markers.

This TCR was sampled from a woman between 18 and 29 years old in good health. Sequencing used CD8+ T cells sorted from blood. The chain has TRBV3-1 and TRBJ2-6, with D perhaps given as TRBD1 or TRBD2 (6 bases each). CDR3 sequence reads: CASSQAARGGRTDDSGANVLTF. Written as DNA, the CDR3 is TGTGCCAGCAGCCAAGCGGCGCGGGGCGGGCGGACAGACGACTCTGGGGCCAACGTCCTGACTTTC.